This T cell receptor beta chain was obtained from a study of blood T cell repertoires in COVID-19. Overall study: Samples of COVID-19 (acute and convalescent) were obtained from the United States, Italy and Spain. Sample material is recorded as cDNA or gDNA derived from T cells, B-cell-depleted T cells, or PBMCs.

The germline CDR1 and CDR2 sequences are LNHDA and SQIVND (reference sequence). V dropped 9 bases and J dropped 2; count of bases not matched to a gene: 11. CDR3 length: 16 residues. Authors' analysis steps: Cell counts per sample came from amplifying reference gene primers. Sequenced by immunoSEQ multiplex PCR; TCRdb stores in-frame clones only, minus some. The DNA gave D and trimming, while V, J and clone size come from that table. The data show approximately 140,000 clones, with less than 85% seen just once and roughly 15% held by the top ten. The clonotype was recovered from a woman older than 75 with acute or convalescent COVID-19. The sequencing input was peripheral blood. The rearrangement links TRBV19 to TRBJ1-5; 9 bases align to TRBD1. CDR3: CASANKGQGGNQPQHF. CDR3 DNA sequence: TGTGCCAGCGCCAATAAGGGACAGGGAGGCAATCAGCCCCAGCATTTT.